A single TCR beta chain is shown here with its context. What it binds is not known. The data were obtained in a study of cytomegalovirus exposure and HLA in healthy donors. Notes on the study in general: Later, an analysis found that TCR clusters from the first cohort tended to co-occur in the 90 to 150 validation repertoires.

Assay used: immunoSEQ multiplex PCR; TCRdb lists only in-frame clones, some missing. Counted here are about 100,000 clones, 95% occurring once; the ten biggest clones make up around 0.65%. The germline V and J ends were trimmed by 5 bases and 2 bases, with 19 bases remaining between them. The CDR3 length is 16 residues. Germline-derived CDR1 and CDR2 are SGHAT and FQNNGV. Material: PBMCs. The TCR comes from a woman under 30 in good health and CMV-seronegative. V is TRBV11-2 and J is TRBJ2-7; TRBD1 might be the D (7 bases). CDR3: CASSLVLRGATYEQYF. The CDR3 DNA reads as TGTGCCAGCAGCCTAGTCCTCAGGGGGGCTACCTACGAGCAGTACTTC.